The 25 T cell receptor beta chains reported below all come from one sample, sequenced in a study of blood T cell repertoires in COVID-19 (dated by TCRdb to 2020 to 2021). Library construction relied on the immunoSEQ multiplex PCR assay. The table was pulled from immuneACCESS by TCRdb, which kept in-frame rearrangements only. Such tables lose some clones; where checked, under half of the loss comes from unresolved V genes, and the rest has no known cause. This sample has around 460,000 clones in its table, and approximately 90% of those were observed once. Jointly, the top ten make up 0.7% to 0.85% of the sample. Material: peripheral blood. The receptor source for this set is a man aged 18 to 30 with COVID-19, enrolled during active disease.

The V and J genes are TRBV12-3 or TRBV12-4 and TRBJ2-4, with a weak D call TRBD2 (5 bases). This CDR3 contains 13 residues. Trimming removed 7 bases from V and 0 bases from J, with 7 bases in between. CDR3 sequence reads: CASNREAKNIQYF. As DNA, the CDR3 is TGTGCCAGCAACCGGGAAGCCAAAAACATTCAGTACTTC.

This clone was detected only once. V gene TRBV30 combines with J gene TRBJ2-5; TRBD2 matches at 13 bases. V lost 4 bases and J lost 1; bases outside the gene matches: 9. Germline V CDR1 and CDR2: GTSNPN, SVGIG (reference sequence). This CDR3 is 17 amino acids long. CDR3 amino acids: CAWTQPGLAGRQETQYF. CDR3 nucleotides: TGTGCCTGGACTCAACCGGGACTAGCGGGGCGCCAAGAGACCCAGTACTTC.

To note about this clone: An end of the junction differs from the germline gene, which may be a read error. The CDR3 loop is CASSSGQGDTGELFF. CDR3 DNA sequence: TGTGCTAGCAGCTCGGGACAGGGAGACACCGGGGAGCTGTTTTTT. The chain combines TRBV7-7 with TRBJ2-2; 9 bases agree with TRBD1. Germline V gene sequence: CDR1 SSHAT, CDR2 FNYEAQ (reference sequence). The CDR3 length is 15 residues.

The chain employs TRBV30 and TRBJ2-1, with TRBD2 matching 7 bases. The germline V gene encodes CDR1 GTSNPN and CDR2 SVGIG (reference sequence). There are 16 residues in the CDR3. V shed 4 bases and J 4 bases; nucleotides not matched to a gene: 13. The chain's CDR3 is CAWTQRRTRVYNEQFF. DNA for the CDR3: TGTGCCTGGACCCAACGGAGGACTAGGGTATACAATGAGCAGTTCTTC.

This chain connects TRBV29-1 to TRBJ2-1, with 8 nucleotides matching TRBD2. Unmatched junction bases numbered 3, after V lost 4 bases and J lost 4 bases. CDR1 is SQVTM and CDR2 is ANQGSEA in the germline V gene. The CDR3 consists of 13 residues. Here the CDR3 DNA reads TGCAGCGTTGGCACTAGCGGTTACAATGAGCAGTTCTTC. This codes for CSVGTSGYNEQFF.

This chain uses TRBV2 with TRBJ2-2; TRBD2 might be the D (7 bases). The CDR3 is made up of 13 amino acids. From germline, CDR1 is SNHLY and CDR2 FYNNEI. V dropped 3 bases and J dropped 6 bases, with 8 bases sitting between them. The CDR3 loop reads CASSDGGPGELFF. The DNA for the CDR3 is TGTGCCAGCAGTGACGGGGGGCCCGGGGAGCTGTTTTTT.

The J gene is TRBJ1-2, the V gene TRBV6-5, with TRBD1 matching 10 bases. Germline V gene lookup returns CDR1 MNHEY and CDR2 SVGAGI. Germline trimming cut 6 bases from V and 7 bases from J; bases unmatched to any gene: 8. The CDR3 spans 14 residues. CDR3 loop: CASSPGTGVGGYTF. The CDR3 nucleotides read TGTGCCAGCAGCCCCGGGACAGGGGTTGGTGGCTACACCTTC.

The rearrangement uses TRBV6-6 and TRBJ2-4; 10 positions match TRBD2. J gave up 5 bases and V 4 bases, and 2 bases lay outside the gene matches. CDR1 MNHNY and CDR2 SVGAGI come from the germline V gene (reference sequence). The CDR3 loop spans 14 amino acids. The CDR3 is CASSSGLAENIQYF. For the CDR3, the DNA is TGTGCCAGCAGTTCTGGACTAGCGGAAAACATTCAGTACTTC.

The DNA for the CDR3 is TGTGCCAGCAGCCGCTACGGGGGGAGAAACAATGAGCAGTTCTTC. Encoded protein: CASSRYGGRNNEQFF. This chain uses TRBV6-4 with TRBJ2-1; 7 nucleotides agree with TRBD2. Germline V lookup: CDR1 MRHNA, CDR2 SNTAGT. The CDR3 loop spans 15 amino acids. J lost 5 bases, V lost 6 bases, and 10 bases had no gene match.

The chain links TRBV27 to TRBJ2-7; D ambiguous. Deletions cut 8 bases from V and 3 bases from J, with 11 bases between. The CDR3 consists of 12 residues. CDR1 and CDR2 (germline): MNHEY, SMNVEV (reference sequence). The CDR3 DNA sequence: TGTGCCAGCGGAACAGTAAGCTACGAGCAGTACTTC. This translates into CASGTVSYEQYF.

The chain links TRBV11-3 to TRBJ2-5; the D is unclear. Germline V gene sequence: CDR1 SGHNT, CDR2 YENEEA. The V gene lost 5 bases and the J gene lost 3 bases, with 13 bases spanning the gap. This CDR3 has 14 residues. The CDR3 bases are TGTGCCAGCAGCCCCCTTGCCGGAGAAGAGACCCAGTACTTC. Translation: CASSPLAGEETQYF.

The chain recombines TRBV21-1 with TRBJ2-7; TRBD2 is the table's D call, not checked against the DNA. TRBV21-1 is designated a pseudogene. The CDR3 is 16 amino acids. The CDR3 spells CASSNRDSPLGYEQYF. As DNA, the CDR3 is TGTGCCAGCAGCAACCGGGACTCTCCGCTTGGATACGAGCAGTACTTC.

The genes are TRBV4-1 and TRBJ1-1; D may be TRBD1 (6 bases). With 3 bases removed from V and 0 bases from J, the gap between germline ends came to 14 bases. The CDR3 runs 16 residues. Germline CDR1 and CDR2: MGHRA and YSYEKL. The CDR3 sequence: CASSHQQGPMNTEAFF. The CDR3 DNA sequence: TGCGCCAGCAGCCACCAACAGGGCCCCATGAACACTGAAGCTTTCTTT.

The CDR3 here is CASSLVGRGTSTEAFF. Written as DNA, the CDR3 is TGTGCCAGCAGCTTAGTCGGCAGGGGTACGTCCACTGAAGCTTTCTTT. V and J are TRBV11-3 and TRBJ1-1; D possibly corresponds to TRBD1 (6 bases). Looked up from germline, CDR1 is SGHNT and CDR2 is YENEEA. V was shortened by 1 base and J by 4 bases, with 16 bases between the two germline ends. This CDR3 region has 16 residues. The entire variable domain, with the rest obtained from reference TRBV11-3 and TRBJ1-1, is as follows: EAGVVQSPRYKIIEKKQPVAFWCNPISGHNTLYWYLQNLGQGPELLIRYENEEAVDDSQLPKDRFSAERLKGVDSTLKIQPAELGDSAVYLCASSLVGRGTSTEAFFGQGTRLTVV.

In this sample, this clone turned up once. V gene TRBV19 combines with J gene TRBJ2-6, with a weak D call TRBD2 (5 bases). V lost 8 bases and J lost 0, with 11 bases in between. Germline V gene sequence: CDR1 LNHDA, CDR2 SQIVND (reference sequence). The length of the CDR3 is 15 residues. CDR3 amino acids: CASAFRGSGANVLTF. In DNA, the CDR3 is TGTGCCAGTGCATTTCGGGGCTCTGGGGCCAACGTCCTGACTTTC.

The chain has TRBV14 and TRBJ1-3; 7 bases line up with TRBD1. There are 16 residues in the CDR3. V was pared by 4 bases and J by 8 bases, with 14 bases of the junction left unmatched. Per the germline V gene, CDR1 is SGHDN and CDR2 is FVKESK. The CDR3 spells CASSPGVDRVRDTIYF. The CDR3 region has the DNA TGTGCCAGCAGCCCAGGAGTCGACAGGGTTCGCGACACCATATATTTT.

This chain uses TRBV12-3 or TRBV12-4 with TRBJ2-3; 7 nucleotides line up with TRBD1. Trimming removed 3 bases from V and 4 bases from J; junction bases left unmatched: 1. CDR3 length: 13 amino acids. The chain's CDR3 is CASSLTGPDTQYF. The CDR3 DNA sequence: TGTGCCAGCAGTTTGACAGGGCCAGATACGCAGTATTTT.

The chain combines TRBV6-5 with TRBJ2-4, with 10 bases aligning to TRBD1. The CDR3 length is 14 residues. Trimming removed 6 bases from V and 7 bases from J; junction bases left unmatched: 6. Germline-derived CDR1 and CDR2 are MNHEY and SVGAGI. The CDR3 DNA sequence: TGTGCCAGCAGCTCGGACAGGGGGAGGAACATTCAGTACTTC. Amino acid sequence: CASSSDRGRNIQYF.

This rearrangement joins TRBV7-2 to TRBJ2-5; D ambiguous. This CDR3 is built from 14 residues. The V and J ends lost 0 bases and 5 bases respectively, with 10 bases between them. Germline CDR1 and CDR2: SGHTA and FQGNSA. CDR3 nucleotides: TGTGCCAGCAGCTTAGCTGGCAGGTACGAGACCCAGTACTTC. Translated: CASSLAGRYETQYF.

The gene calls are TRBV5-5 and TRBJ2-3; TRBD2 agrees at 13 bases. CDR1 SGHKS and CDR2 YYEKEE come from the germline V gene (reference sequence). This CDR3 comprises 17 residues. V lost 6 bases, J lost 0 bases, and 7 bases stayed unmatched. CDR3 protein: CASTTRLAGGSTDTQYF. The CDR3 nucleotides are TGTGCCAGCACTACTAGACTAGCGGGGGGCAGCACAGATACGCAGTATTTT.

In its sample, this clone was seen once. This CDR3 is CASSYTSGGITGELFF. The CDR3 nucleotides read TGCGCCAGCAGCTACACTAGCGGGGGGATCACCGGGGAGCTGTTTTTT. This rearrangement joins TRBV5-1 to TRBJ2-2, with TRBD2 identical over 12 bases. The ends lost 3 bases at V and 4 bases at J; junction bases unmatched: 4. This CDR3 has 16 residues. Germline assignment: CDR1 SGHRS and CDR2 YFSETQ.

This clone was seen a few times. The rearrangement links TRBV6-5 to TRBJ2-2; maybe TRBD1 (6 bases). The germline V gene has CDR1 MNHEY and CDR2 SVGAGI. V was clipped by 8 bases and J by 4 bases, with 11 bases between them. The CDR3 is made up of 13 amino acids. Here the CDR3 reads CASRNRVTGELFF. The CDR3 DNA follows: TGTGCCAGCCGCAACAGGGTCACCGGGGAGCTGTTTTTT.

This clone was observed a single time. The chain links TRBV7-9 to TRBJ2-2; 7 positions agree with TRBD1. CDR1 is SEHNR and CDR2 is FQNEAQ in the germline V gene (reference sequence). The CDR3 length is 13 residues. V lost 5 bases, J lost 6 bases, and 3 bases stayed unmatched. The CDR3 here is CASSKTGPGELFF. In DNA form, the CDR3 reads TGTGCCAGCAGCAAGACAGGGCCCGGGGAGCTGTTTTTT.

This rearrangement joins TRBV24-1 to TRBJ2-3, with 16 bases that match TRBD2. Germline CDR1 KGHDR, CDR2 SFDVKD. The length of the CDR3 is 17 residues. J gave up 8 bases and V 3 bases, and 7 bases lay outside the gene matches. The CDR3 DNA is TGTGCCACCAGTGATCCCGGGACTAGCGGGAGGGTGGTTACGCAGTATTTT. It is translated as CATSDPGTSGRVVTQYF.

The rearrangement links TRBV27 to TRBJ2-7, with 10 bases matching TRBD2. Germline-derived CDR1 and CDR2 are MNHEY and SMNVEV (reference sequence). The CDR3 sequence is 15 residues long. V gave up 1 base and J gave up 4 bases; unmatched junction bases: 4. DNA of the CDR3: TGTGCCAGCAGTTTATTAGCGGGGGGCCAGTACGAGCAGTACTTC. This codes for CASSLLAGGQYEQYF.